This T cell receptor beta chain was recovered during a study of cytomegalovirus exposure and HLA in healthy donors. Donors came from a validation cohort of about 110 subjects, distinct from the first 666-subject cohort. Data came from immunoSEQ multiplex PCR; TCRdb stores just in-frame clones and leaves some out. Among roughly 50,000 clones listed, 85% to 95% were seen once. General observations from the study: Reports indicated that the classifier achieved high specificity and sensitivity in diagnosing cytomegalovirus status.

To note about this clone: What it binds is not known.

This CDR3 contains 10 residues. Germline V gene lookup returns CDR1 MNHEY and CDR2 SVGAGI. Trimming stripped 4 bases from V and 7 bases from J, with 4 bases between. This receptor was taken from a woman under 30 in good health and CMV-seropositive. This rearrangement joins TRBV6-5 to TRBJ1-2; D is unresolved. The sample was PBMCs. CDR3 in amino acids: CASSFSGYTF. In DNA, the CDR3 is TGTGCCAGCAGTTTCAGTGGCTACACCTTC.